Shown below are 3 T cell receptor beta chains from a single sample sequenced in a study of blood T cell repertoires in COVID-19. Clones were read by immunoSEQ multiplex PCR, and TCRdb kept only the in-frame ones, dropping some. The sample includes 150,000 to 190,000 clones, about 80% of them seen just once. Sequencing input: peripheral blood. These receptors were obtained from a man aged 60-69 years with acute or convalescent COVID-19.

The rearrangement uses TRBV7-2 and TRBJ2-5; the match to TRBD1 covers 8 bases. The J segment lost 3 bases and the V segment lost 3 bases, leaving 6 bases of the junction unmatched. Germline V gives CDR1 SGHTA, CDR2 FQGNSA. The CDR3 spans 15 residues. CDR3 in DNA: TGTGCCAGCAGCTTCCCCAGGGGGCCGGAAGAGACCCAGTACTTC. Its translation: CASSFPRGPEETQYF.

The chain combines TRBV30 with TRBJ1-2; D is uncertain. The CDR3 sequence is 13 residues long. Looked up from germline, CDR1 is GTSNPN and CDR2 is SVGIG (reference sequence). The CDR3 protein is CASRHRGNYGYTF. In nucleotides, the CDR3 is TGTGCTTCAAGGCACCGGGGAAACTATGGCTACACCTTC.

This clone occurred once. The genes are TRBV2 and TRBJ2-7; a weak D match, TRBD1 (5 bases). Germline-derived CDR1 and CDR2 are SNHLY and FYNNEI. The CDR3 is 16 residues long. V dropped 6 bases and J dropped 0 bases, with 18 bases sitting between them. This chain's CDR3 is CASSAPVQGISYEQYF. The CDR3 nucleotides read TGTGCCAGCAGCGCTCCCGTGCAGGGTATCTCCTACGAGCAGTACTTC.